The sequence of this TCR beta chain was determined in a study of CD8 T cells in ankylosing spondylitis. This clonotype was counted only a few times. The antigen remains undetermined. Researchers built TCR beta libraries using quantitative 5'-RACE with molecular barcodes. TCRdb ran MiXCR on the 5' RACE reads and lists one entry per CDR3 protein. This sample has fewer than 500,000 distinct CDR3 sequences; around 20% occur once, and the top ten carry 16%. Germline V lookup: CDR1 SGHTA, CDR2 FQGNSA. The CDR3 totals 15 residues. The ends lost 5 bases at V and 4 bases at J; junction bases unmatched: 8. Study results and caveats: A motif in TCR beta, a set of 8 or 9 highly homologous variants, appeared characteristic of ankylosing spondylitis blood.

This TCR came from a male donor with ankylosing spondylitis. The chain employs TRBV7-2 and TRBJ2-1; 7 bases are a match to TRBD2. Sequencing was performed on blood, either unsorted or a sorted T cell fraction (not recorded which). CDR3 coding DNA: TGTGCCAGCAGCCGTGAATCTAGCGGATACAATGAGCAGTTCTTC. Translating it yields CASSRESSGYNEQFF.